Sequencing of this T cell receptor (beta chain) was carried out in a study of shared clonotypes between healthy human individuals. Notes on the study in general: Owing to a small donor count, the genetic and exposure-history diversity represented was limited.

The authors divided CD4+ cells into CD45RA+ naive and CD45RA-negative memory subsets. The CDR3 covers 13 residues. Germline V gives CDR1 MGHRA, CDR2 YSYEKL. Trimming shortened V by 3 bases and J by 5 bases, and 8 bases separated the two germline ends. Method: immunoSEQ multiplex PCR; TCRdb's copy keeps in-frame clones and lacks some. This sample has more than 2,000,000 clones, with approximately 92% found just once. To note about this clone: What it recognizes is unknown.

Material for sequencing was naive CD4+ T cells sorted from blood. Specified subset: CD45RA+ positively selected. This sequence originates from a young man in good health. The V and J genes are TRBV4-1 and TRBJ2-4, with D uncertain. The CDR3 sequence: CASSQLHQNIQYF. CDR3 DNA sequence: TGCGCCAGCAGCCAGCTCCACCAAAACATTCAGTACTTC.